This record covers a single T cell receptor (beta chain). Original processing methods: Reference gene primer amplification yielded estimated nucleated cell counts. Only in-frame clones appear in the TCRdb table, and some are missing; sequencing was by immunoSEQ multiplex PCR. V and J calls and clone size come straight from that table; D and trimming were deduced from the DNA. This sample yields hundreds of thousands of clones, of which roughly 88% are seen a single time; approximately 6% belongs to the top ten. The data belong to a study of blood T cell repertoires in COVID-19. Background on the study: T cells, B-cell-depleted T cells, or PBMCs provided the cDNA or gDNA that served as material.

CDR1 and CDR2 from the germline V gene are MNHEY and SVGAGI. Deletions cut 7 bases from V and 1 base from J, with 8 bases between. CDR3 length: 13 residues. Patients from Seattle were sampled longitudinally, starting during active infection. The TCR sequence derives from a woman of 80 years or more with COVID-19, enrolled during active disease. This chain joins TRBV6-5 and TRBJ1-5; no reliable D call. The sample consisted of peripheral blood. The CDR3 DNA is TGTGCCAGCATGCAGGCAAGCAATCAGCCCCAGCATTTT. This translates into CASMQASNQPQHF.